The 11 T cell receptor beta chains below all came from one sample that was sequenced in a study of T cell changes during pregnancy in multiple sclerosis. The data were produced by immunoSEQ multiplex PCR, yet TCRdb's version contains in-frame clones alone and is incomplete. The table has around 55,000 clones, just over 90% seen once. The material was CD8+ T cells from peripheral blood mononuclear cells, obtained in the second trimester of pregnancy. These TCRs come from a female donor with multiple sclerosis, enrolled in a pregnancy study.

This rearrangement joins TRBV15 to TRBJ2-1; 7 positions match TRBD1. V dropped 3 bases and J dropped 5; count of bases not matched to a gene: 13. The CDR3 extends over 17 amino acids. Germline CDR1 and CDR2: LNHNV and YYDKDF (reference sequence). CDR3 region: CATSSAEMRGLNNEQFF. The CDR3 DNA is TGTGCCACCAGCAGTGCTGAAATGAGGGGGCTAAACAATGAGCAGTTCTTC.

The V and J genes are TRBV7-9 and TRBJ1-5; D possibly corresponds to TRBD1 (5 bases). There are 14 residues in the CDR3. Trimming pared 5 bases from V and 7 bases from J, leaving 15 bases between. Germline CDR1 SEHNR, CDR2 FQNEAQ (reference sequence). CDR3 amino acids: CASSHGGVEQPQHF. CDR3 coding DNA: TGTGCCAGCAGCCATGGGGGGGTTGAACAGCCCCAGCATTTT.

The CDR3 loop is CASSWVMADYGYTF. The CDR3 DNA reads as TGTGCCAGCAGTTGGGTGATGGCGGACTATGGCTACACCTTC. J is TRBJ1-2 and V is TRBV6-6; no clear D. V was clipped by 4 bases and J by 3 bases, with 12 bases between them. The CDR3 is made up of 14 amino acids. Germline values: CDR1 MNHNY, CDR2 SVGAGI (reference sequence).

This chain connects TRBV11-2 to TRBJ1-2, with TRBD1 matching over 11 bases. Germline CDR1 SGHAT, CDR2 FQNNGV. J was trimmed by 5 bases and V by 9 bases; bases with no gene match: 5. The CDR3 loop spans 13 amino acids. CDR3 sequence (DNA): TGTGCCAGTCATGGGACAGGGGGGTATGGCTACACCTTC. Translation gives CASHGTGGYGYTF.

This chain connects TRBV27 to TRBJ2-1, with D possibly matching TRBD1 (7 bases). Germline V gene data show CDR1 as MNHEY and CDR2 as SMNVEV (reference sequence). V was shortened by 5 bases and J by 2 bases, with 10 bases between the two germline ends. This CDR3 region has 14 residues. The CDR3 sequence: CASSGGTAYNEQFF. As DNA, the CDR3 is TGTGCCAGCAGTGGAGGGACAGCCTACAATGAGCAGTTCTTC.

V usage is TRBV28 and J usage is TRBJ1-1, with D uncertain. Trimming left V 4 bases short and J 8 bases short, with 11 bases between. The germline V gene has CDR1 MDHEN and CDR2 SYDVKM. The CDR3 covers 12 residues. The CDR3, as DNA: TGTGCCAGCAGTTCGCGCTTGTTCGAAGCTTTCTTT. This sequence encodes CASSSRLFEAFF.

A few counts support this clone. The chain employs TRBV27 and TRBJ1-1, with TRBD1 matching over 8 bases. The germline gives CDR1 MNHEY, CDR2 SMNVEV (reference sequence). The CDR3 has 13 residues. The trim removed 5 bases at V and 8 bases at J, leaving 7 bases unmatched. DNA of the CDR3: TGTGCCAGCAGTGGACAGGGTGTTTTAGAAGCTTTCTTT. This gives the protein CASSGQGVLEAFF.

The chain joins TRBV27 to TRBJ2-1; 14 bases fit TRBD2. The CDR3 is 18 residues long. After removal of 4 bases from V and 3 bases from J, the junction contained 8 bases not matched to a gene. Germline assignment: CDR1 MNHEY and CDR2 SMNVEV (reference sequence). The CDR3 nucleotides read TGTGCCAGCAGTTCCTTGACTAGCGGGGGGGCAATCTACAATGAGCAGTTCTTC. It codes for CASSSLTSGGAIYNEQFF.

The chain recombines TRBV25-1 with TRBJ2-5; the D is unclear. The length of the CDR3 is 13 residues. The V gene lost 3 bases and the J gene lost 5 bases, with 10 bases spanning the gap. CDR1 is MGHDK, CDR2 SYGVNS, per germline. CDR3 DNA: TGTGCCAGCAGTGATCGGGTTTGGGAGACCCAGTACTTC. It encodes CASSDRVWETQYF.

The chain recombines TRBV9 with TRBJ2-1; TRBD2 matches at 13 bases. With 2 bases clipped from V and 4 bases from J, the junction kept 18 bases outside the gene matches. CDR3 length equals 21 residues. Germline-derived CDR1 and CDR2 are SGDLS and YYNGEE. The CDR3 is CASSVRLSTPSGLAGYNEQFF. For the CDR3, the DNA is TGTGCCAGCAGCGTCCGCCTTTCGACCCCCTCGGGACTAGCGGGGTACAATGAGCAGTTCTTC.

The gene calls are TRBV2 and TRBJ2-7; perhaps TRBD2 as D (7 bases). The V and J ends lost 10 bases and 3 bases respectively, with 13 bases between them. Germline values: CDR1 SNHLY, CDR2 FYNNEI. The CDR3 covers 12 residues. CDR3 nucleotides: TGTGCCACCTTAGGGGGGGGCTACGAGCAGTACTTC. Amino acid sequence: CATLGGGYEQYF.